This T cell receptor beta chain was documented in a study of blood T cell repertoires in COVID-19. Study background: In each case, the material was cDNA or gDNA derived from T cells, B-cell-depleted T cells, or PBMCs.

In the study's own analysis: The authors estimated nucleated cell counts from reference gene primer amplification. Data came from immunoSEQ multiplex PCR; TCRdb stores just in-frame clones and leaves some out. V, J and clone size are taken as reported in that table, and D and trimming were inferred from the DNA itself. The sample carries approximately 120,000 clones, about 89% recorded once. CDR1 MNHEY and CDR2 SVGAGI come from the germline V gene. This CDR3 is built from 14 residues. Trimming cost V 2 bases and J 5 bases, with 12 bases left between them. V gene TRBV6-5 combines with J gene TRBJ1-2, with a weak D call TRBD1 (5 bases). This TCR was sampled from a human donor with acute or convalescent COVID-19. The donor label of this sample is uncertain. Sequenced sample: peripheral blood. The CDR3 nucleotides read TGTGCCAGCAGTTACGGGGGAGGTTGGTATGGCTACACCTTC. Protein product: CASSYGGGWYGYTF.